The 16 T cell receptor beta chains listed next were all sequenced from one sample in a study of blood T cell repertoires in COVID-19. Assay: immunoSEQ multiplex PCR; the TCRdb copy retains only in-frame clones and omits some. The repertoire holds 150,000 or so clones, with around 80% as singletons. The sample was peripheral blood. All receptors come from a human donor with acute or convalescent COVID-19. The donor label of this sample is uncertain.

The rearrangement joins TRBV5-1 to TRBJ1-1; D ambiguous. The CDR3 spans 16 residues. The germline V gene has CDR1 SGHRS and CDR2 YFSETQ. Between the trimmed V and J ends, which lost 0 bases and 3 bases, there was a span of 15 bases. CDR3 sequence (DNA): TGCGCCAGCAGCTTGGCCTTGGAGGTCGTCGACACTGAAGCTTTCTTT. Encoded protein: CASSLALEVVDTEAFF. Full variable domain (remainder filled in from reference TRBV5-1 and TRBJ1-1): KAGVTQTPRYLIKTRGQQVTLSCSPISGHRSVSWYQQTPGQGLQFLFEYFSETQRNKGNFPGRFSGRQFSNSRSEMNVSTLELGDSALYLCASSLALEVVDTEAFFGQGTRLTVV.

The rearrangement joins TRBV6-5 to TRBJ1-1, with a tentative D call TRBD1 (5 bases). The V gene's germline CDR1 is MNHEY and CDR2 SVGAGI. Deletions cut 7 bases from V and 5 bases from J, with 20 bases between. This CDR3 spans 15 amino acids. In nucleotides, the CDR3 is TGTGCCAGCAATGGGTTTTACGGAGGGGCGACTGAAGCTTTCTTT. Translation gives CASNGFYGGATEAFF.

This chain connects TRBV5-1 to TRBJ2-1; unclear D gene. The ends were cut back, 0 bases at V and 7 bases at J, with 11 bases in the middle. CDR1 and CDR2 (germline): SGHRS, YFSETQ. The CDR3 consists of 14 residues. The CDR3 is CASSLAPNNNEQFF. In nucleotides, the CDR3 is TGCGCCAGCAGCTTGGCGCCAAACAATAATGAGCAGTTCTTC.

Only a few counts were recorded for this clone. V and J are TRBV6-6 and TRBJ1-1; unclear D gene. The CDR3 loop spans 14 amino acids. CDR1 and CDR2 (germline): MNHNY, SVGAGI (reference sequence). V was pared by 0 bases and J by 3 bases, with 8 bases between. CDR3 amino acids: CASSYSGPDTEAFF. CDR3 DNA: TGTGCCAGCAGTTACTCTGGGCCGGACACTGAAGCTTTCTTT.

Here the CDR3 reads CASSPPGLETVVNEQFF. Here the CDR3 DNA reads TGTGCCAGCAGCCCCCCGGGACTAGAGACGGTGGTCAATGAGCAGTTCTTC. The chain couples TRBV7-2 to TRBJ2-1; TRBD2 agrees at 8 bases. Germline trimming cut 5 bases from V and 6 bases from J; bases unmatched to any gene: 15. The CDR3 loop spans 17 amino acids. Germline V CDR1 and CDR2: SGHTA, FQGNSA.

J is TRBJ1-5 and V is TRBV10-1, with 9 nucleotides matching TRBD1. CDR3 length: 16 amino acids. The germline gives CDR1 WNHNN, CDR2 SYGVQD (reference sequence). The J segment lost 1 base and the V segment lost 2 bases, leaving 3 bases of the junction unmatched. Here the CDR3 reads CASSEPGQGSNQPQHF. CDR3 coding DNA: TGCGCCAGCAGTGAGCCTGGACAGGGGAGCAATCAGCCCCAGCATTTT.

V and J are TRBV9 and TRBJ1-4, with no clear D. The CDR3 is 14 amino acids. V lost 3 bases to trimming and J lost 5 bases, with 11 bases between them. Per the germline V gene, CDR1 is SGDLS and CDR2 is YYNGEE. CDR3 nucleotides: TGTGCCAGCAGCGGAACACAGTTAAATGAAAAACTGTTTTTT. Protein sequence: CASSGTQLNEKLFF.

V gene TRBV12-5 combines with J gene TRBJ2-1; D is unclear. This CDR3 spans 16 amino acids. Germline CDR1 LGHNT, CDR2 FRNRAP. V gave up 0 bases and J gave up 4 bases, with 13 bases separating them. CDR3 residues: CASGLVTGIGYNEQFF. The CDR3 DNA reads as TGTGCTAGTGGTTTGGTAACGGGTATCGGATACAATGAGCAGTTCTTC.

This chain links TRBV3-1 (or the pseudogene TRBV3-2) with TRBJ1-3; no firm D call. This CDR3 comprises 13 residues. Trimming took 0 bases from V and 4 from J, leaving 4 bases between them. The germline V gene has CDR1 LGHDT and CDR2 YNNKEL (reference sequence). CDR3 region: CASSQDYGNTIYF. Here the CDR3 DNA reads TGTGCCAGCAGCCAAGACTACGGAAACACCATATATTTT.

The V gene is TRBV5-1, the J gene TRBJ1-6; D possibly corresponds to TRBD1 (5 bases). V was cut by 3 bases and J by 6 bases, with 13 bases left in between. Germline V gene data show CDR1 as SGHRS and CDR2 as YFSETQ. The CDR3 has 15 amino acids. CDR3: CASSSRDGANSPLHF. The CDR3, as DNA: TGCGCCAGCAGCTCAAGGGATGGGGCTAATTCACCCCTCCACTTT.

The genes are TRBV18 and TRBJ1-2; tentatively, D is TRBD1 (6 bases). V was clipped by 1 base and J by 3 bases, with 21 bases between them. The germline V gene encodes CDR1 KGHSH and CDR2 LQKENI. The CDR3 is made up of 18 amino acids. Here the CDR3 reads CASSPQRPRGAGDYGYTF. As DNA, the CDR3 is TGTGCCAGCTCACCACAGAGACCGCGGGGGGCAGGGGACTATGGCTACACCTTC. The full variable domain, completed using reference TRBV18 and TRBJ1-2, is NAGVMQNPRHLVRRRGQEARLRCSPMKGHSHVYWYRQLPEEGLKFMVYLQKENIIDESGMPKERFSAEFPKEGPSILRIQQVVRGDSAAYFCASSPQRPRGAGDYGYTFGSGTRLTVV.

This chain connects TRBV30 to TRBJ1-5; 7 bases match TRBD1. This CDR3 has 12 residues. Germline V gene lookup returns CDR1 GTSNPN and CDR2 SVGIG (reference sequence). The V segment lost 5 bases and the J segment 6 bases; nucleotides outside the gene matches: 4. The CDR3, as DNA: TGTGCCTGGGACAGGGTAGGTCAGCCCCAGCATTTT. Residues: CAWDRVGQPQHF. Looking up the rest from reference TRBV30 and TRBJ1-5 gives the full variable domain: SQTIHQWPATLVQPVGSPLSLECTVEGTSNPNLYWYRQAAGRGLQLLFYSVGIGQISSEVPQNLSASRPQDRQFILSSKKLLLSDSGFYLCAWDRVGQPQHFGDGTRLSIL.

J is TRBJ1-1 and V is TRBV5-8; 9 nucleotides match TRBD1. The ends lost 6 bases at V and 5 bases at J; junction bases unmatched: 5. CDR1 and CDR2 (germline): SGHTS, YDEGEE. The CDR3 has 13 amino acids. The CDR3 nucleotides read TGTGCCAGCAAGCTGACAGGGGGGACTGAAGCTTTCTTT. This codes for CASKLTGGTEAFF.

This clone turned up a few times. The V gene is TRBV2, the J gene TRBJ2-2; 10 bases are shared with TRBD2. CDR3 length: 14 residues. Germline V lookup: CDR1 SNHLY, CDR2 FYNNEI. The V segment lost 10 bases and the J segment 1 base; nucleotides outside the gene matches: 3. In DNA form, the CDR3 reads TGTGCCATCCAGCGGGGGGGGAACACCGGGGAGCTGTTTTTT. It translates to CAIQRGGNTGELFF.

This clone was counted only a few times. The CDR3 region is CASSLLNTGELFF. CDR3 DNA sequence: TGTGCCAGCAGCCTACTGAACACCGGGGAGCTGTTTTTT. This chain joins TRBV7-3 and TRBJ2-2; no clear D. The CDR3 is 13 amino acids. V lost 5 bases, J lost 1 base, and 5 bases lay in between. Germline loops: CDR1 SGHTA, CDR2 FQGTGA.

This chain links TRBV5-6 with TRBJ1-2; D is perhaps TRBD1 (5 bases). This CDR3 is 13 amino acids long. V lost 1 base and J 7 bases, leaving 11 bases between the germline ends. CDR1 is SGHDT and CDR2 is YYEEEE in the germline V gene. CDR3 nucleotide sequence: TGTGCCAGCAGCTTGATCCGGCAGGGTGGCTACACCTTC. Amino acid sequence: CASSLIRQGGYTF.